These 28 T cell receptor beta chains were all obtained from the same sample, sequenced in a study of blood T cell repertoires in COVID-19. Here immunoSEQ multiplex PCR was the method, and the copy in TCRdb shows in-frame clones only, minus some. The table has approximately 100,000 clones, 85% to 90% seen once. The material sequenced was peripheral blood. These receptors were collected from a middle-aged man with acute or convalescent COVID-19.

This sequence joins TRBV5-5 and TRBJ2-5, with 11 bases aligning to TRBD1. The CDR3 contains 15 residues. From germline, CDR1 is SGHKS and CDR2 YYEKEE (reference sequence). The ends lost 2 bases at V and 5 bases at J; junction bases unmatched: 5. CDR3 sequence: CASSLTGTGGETQYF. CDR3 nucleotides: TGTGCCAGCAGCTTAACCGGGACAGGGGGTGAGACCCAGTACTTC.

Worth noting for this clone: Other DNA sequences from this sample encode an identical CDR3 as well. V gene TRBV24-1 combines with J gene TRBJ2-1; TRBD2 matches at 14 bases. J lost 10 bases, V lost 3 bases, and 4 bases had no gene match. Germline CDR1 KGHDR, CDR2 SFDVKD. This CDR3 is built from 15 residues. This chain's CDR3 is CATSDPGLAGEEQFF. As DNA, the CDR3 is TGTGCCACCAGTGATCCGGGACTAGCGGGAGAAGAGCAGTTCTTC.

This rearrangement joins TRBV30 to TRBJ1-1; no clear D. This CDR3 comprises 12 residues. The V end lost 5 bases, the J end lost 0 bases, and 7 bases lay between the germline ends. In germline, CDR1 is GTSNPN, CDR2 SVGIG (reference sequence). This CDR3 is CAWGNMNTEAFF. The CDR3 coding sequence is TGTGCCTGGGGGAACATGAACACTGAAGCTTTCTTT.

The chain recombines TRBV3-1 (or the pseudogene TRBV3-2) with TRBJ2-4; 10 nucleotides align to TRBD2. The germline V gene has CDR1 LGHDT and CDR2 YNNKEL (reference sequence). Unmatched junction bases numbered 9, after V lost 3 bases and J lost 1 base. This CDR3 contains 18 residues. The CDR3: CASSHTSGTFGAKNIQYF. CDR3 nucleotide sequence: TGTGCCAGCAGCCACACTAGCGGGACCTTTGGGGCCAAAAACATTCAGTACTTC.

V usage is TRBV9 and J usage is TRBJ2-3, with 13 bases lining up with TRBD2. This CDR3 region has 16 residues. V shed 5 bases, J shed 5 bases, and the junction held 8 bases outside the gene matches. Germline V gene lookup returns CDR1 SGDLS and CDR2 YYNGEE. CDR3 sequence (DNA): TGTGCCAGCAGTTATGGACTAGCGGGAGATAAAGATACGCAGTATTTT. Translating gives CASSYGLAGDKDTQYF.

This sequence joins TRBV27 and TRBJ2-7; 9 nucleotides line up with TRBD1. Germline V gene sequence: CDR1 MNHEY, CDR2 SMNVEV (reference sequence). The CDR3 runs to 15 residues. Losses at the gene ends were 2 bases for V and 3 bases for J; bases not matched to a gene: 5. As DNA, the CDR3 is TGTGCCAGCAGTTTAGGGGGACAGGGATTCTACGAGCAGTACTTC. Amino acid sequence: CASSLGGQGFYEQYF.

The chain carries TRBV5-4 and TRBJ2-3; 14 nucleotides align to TRBD2. The CDR3 extends over 17 amino acids. Germline V gene sequence: CDR1 SGHNT, CDR2 YYREEE (reference sequence). With V trimmed by 5 bases and J by 5 bases, 10 bases remained unmatched. The CDR3 DNA reads as TGTGCCAGCAGGAAGGGGACTAGCGGGAGAGTTGTAGATACGCAGTATTTT. Translated: CASRKGTSGRVVDTQYF.

The chain employs TRBV3-1 (or the pseudogene TRBV3-2) and TRBJ1-1; possible D gene TRBD1, 5 bases. Germline V gives CDR1 LGHDT, CDR2 YNNKEL (reference sequence). The CDR3 is 13 residues long. V was shortened by 2 bases and J by 8 bases, with 12 bases between the two germline ends. The CDR3 DNA reads as TGTGCCAGCAGCCAAAGAGGCGGGACGGAAGCTTTCTTT. Amino acid sequence: CASSQRGGTEAFF.

The chain uses TRBV18 and TRBJ2-1; 7 bases line up with TRBD1. The J segment lost 10 bases and the V segment lost 3 bases, leaving 12 bases of the junction unmatched. CDR3 length: 15 amino acids. CDR1 is KGHSH and CDR2 is LQKENI in the germline V gene. The CDR3 DNA follows: TGTGCCAGCTCACCGTACCAGGGGGTCTCGGGAGAGCAGTTCTTC. Translation: CASSPYQGVSGEQFF. Supplemented by reference TRBV18 and TRBJ2-1, the full variable domain reads NAGVMQNPRHLVRRRGQEARLRCSPMKGHSHVYWYRQLPEEGLKFMVYLQKENIIDESGMPKERFSAEFPKEGPSILRIQQVVRGDSAAYFCASSPYQGVSGEQFFGPGTRLTVL.

This clone appeared once. The chain joins TRBV28 to TRBJ1-1, with 8 bases matching TRBD1. V lost 5 bases and J lost 4; bases outside the gene matches: 3. CDR3 length: 13 residues. From germline, CDR1 is MDHEN and CDR2 SYDVKM. The CDR3: CASSLTGVTEAFF. The CDR3 DNA sequence: TGTGCCAGCAGTCTGACAGGGGTCACTGAAGCTTTCTTT.

CDR3 sequence reads: CASSLTGGGTDTQYF. As DNA, the CDR3 is TGCGCCAGCAGCTTGACAGGGGGCGGCACAGATACGCAGTATTTT. The gene calls are TRBV5-1 and TRBJ2-3, with 9 positions matching TRBD1. Per the germline V gene, CDR1 is SGHRS and CDR2 is YFSETQ. The CDR3 is 15 residues long. Trimming cost V 1 base and J 1 base; bases outside gene matches: 1.

This clone has only one observation. The chain couples TRBV5-4 to TRBJ2-3, with TRBD2 matching 10 bases. V shed 2 bases and J 6 bases; nucleotides not matched to a gene: 12. The CDR3 loop spans 17 amino acids. Germline V gene lookup returns CDR1 SGHNT and CDR2 YYREEE (reference sequence). The CDR3 loop reads CASSLKRLAGKGDTQYF. DNA of the CDR3: TGTGCCAGCAGCTTAAAACGACTAGCGGGCAAGGGGGATACGCAGTATTTT. The full variable domain, completed using reference TRBV5-4 and TRBJ2-3, is ETGVTQSPTHLIKTRGQQVTLRCSSQSGHNTVSWYQQALGQGPQFIFQYYREEENGRGNFPPRFSGLQFPNYSSELNVNALELDDSALYLCASSLKRLAGKGDTQYFGPGTRLTVL.

The V and J genes are TRBV11-3 and TRBJ2-5, with D tentatively TRBD1 (5 bases). From germline, CDR1 is SGHNT and CDR2 YENEEA. This CDR3 is built from 15 residues. Trimming took 1 base from V and 2 from J, leaving 11 bases between them. DNA of the CDR3: TGTGCCAGCAGCTTAGTAACAGGAATACAAGAGACCCAGTACTTC. Its protein product is CASSLVTGIQETQYF.

This clone was found a few times. The V gene is TRBV5-1, the J gene TRBJ2-5; TRBD1 agrees at 10 bases. V shed 4 bases and J 1 base; nucleotides not matched to a gene: 13. The germline gives CDR1 SGHRS, CDR2 YFSETQ. The CDR3 is 18 amino acids. CDR3 bases: TGCGCCAGCAGCCTAGGACAGGGGGTGGGCCTCATCCAAGAGACCCAGTACTTC. Translated, it gives CASSLGQGVGLIQETQYF.

The CDR3 sequence is CASSFGQGVLNEQFF. CDR3 in DNA: TGTGCCAGCAGTTTCGGACAGGGGGTCCTCAATGAGCAGTTCTTC. J is TRBJ2-1 and V is TRBV27; 10 bases match TRBD1. The junction had 5 bases not matched to a gene; V was cut back by 3 bases and J by 6 bases. From germline, CDR1 is MNHEY and CDR2 SMNVEV (reference sequence). The CDR3 has 15 amino acids.

The V and J genes are TRBV10-1 and TRBJ2-2; 8 bases agree with TRBD1. The CDR3 contains 14 residues. V dropped 4 bases and J dropped 6; count of bases not matched to a gene: 4. Per germline, CDR1 WNHNN and CDR2 SYGVQD (reference sequence). Written as DNA, the CDR3 is TGCGCCAGCAGTGCAGGGGGCGTCCCCGGGGAGCTGTTTTTT. It translates to CASSAGGVPGELFF.

This rearrangement joins TRBV5-1 to TRBJ2-6; D gene unclear. This CDR3 region has 15 residues. Germline values: CDR1 SGHRS, CDR2 YFSETQ. V was clipped by 0 bases and J by 3 bases, with 7 bases between them. The CDR3 region has the DNA TGCGCCAGCAGCTTGGCCAGGCATGGGGCCAACGTCCTGACTTTC. Translation: CASSLARHGANVLTF.

The chain couples TRBV5-1 to TRBJ1-2; 7 bases line up with TRBD1. The CDR3 totals 14 residues. Per the germline V gene, CDR1 is SGHRS and CDR2 is YFSETQ. V gave up 4 bases and J gave up 5 bases; unmatched junction bases: 8. This CDR3 is CASSNRQGFYGYTF. The DNA of the CDR3 is TGCGCCAGCAGCAACAGACAGGGCTTTTATGGCTACACCTTC.

The gene calls are TRBV7-8 and TRBJ2-1; the match to TRBD2 covers 12 bases. The ends lost 5 bases at V and 7 bases at J; junction bases unmatched: 9. This CDR3 is 16 amino acids long. In germline, CDR1 is SGHVS, CDR2 FQNEAQ. CDR3 loop: CASSVWTSGEENEQFF. For the CDR3, the DNA is TGTGCCAGCAGCGTTTGGACTAGCGGGGAGGAGAATGAGCAGTTCTTC.

This chain links TRBV2 with TRBJ2-7; the match to TRBD2 covers 8 bases. Trimming removed 2 bases from V and 4 bases from J; junction bases left unmatched: 22. The CDR3 loop spans 20 amino acids. Germline V gene lookup returns CDR1 SNHLY and CDR2 FYNNEI. The CDR3 loop is CASSERPPGLAGPRRYEQYF. In DNA, the CDR3 is TGTGCCAGCAGTGAAAGGCCCCCTGGGCTAGCGGGCCCCCGTAGATACGAGCAGTACTTC. The variable domain in full, with the rest retrieved from reference TRBV2 and TRBJ2-7, is EPEVTQTPSHQVTQMGQEVILRCVPISNHLYFYWYRQILGQKVEFLVSFYNNEISEKSEIFDDQFSVERPDGSNFTLKIRSTKLEDSAMYFCASSERPPGLAGPRRYEQYFGPGTRLTVT.

The chain recombines TRBV5-1 with TRBJ2-3; 9 nucleotides line up with TRBD2. The CDR3 runs to 15 residues. In germline, CDR1 is SGHRS, CDR2 YFSETQ. V dropped 3 bases and J dropped 5; count of bases not matched to a gene: 7. The CDR3 sequence: CASSYSGSGGDTQYF. CDR3 nucleotide sequence: TGCGCCAGCAGCTATAGCGGGAGTGGTGGAGATACGCAGTATTTT. The whole variable domain, remainder taken from reference TRBV5-1 and TRBJ2-3, is KAGVTQTPRYLIKTRGQQVTLSCSPISGHRSVSWYQQTPGQGLQFLFEYFSETQRNKGNFPGRFSGRQFSNSRSEMNVSTLELGDSALYLCASSYSGSGGDTQYFGPGTRLTVL.

The rearrangement joins TRBV3-1 (or the pseudogene TRBV3-2) to TRBJ2-7; 7 positions agree with TRBD1. Germline V lookup: CDR1 LGHDT, CDR2 YNNKEL (reference sequence). The ends lost 1 base at V and 2 bases at J; junction bases unmatched: 2. The length of the CDR3 is 14 residues. The CDR3 spells CASSQGDSPYEQYF. For the CDR3, the DNA is TGTGCCAGCAGCCAAGGGGACAGTCCCTACGAGCAGTACTTC.

This chain joins TRBV7-6 and TRBJ2-2, with a weak D call TRBD2 (6 bases). Germline CDR1 is SGHVS and CDR2 is FNYEAQ. V was shortened by 5 bases and J by 0 bases, with 13 bases between the two germline ends. The CDR3 covers 16 residues. The chain's CDR3 is CASSPEGGTNTGELFF. As DNA, the CDR3 is TGTGCCAGCAGCCCCGAGGGCGGGACGAACACCGGGGAGCTGTTTTTT.

This clone was detected only a few times. The V gene is TRBV15, the J gene TRBJ1-2; D is perhaps TRBD1 (5 bases). This CDR3 has 18 residues. Germline loops: CDR1 LNHNV, CDR2 YYDKDF (reference sequence). Trimming took 0 bases from V and 8 from J, leaving 25 bases between them. The CDR3 DNA reads as TGTGCCACCAGCAGAGAAGGGAGATGGGGGGGACGGCAGTCCGGCTACACCTTC. This gives the protein CATSREGRWGGRQSGYTF.

The chain couples TRBV19 to TRBJ1-1; a weak D match, TRBD1 (6 bases). The germline V gene has CDR1 LNHDA and CDR2 SQIVND (reference sequence). The CDR3 loop spans 12 amino acids. CDR3 sequence (DNA): TGTGAATCCCGACAGGAGAACACTGAAGCTTTCTTT. Protein product: CESRQENTEAFF.

The V and J genes are TRBV7-8 and TRBJ2-1, with 9 bases matching TRBD1. CDR3 length: 16 residues. CDR1 and CDR2 from the germline V gene are SGHVS and FQNEAQ. With 2 bases clipped from V and 3 bases from J, the junction kept 5 bases outside the gene matches. CDR3 sequence: CASSLSRTGDYNEQFF. The CDR3 DNA reads TGTGCCAGCAGCTTATCGAGGACAGGGGACTACAATGAGCAGTTCTTC.

This clone occurred many times. The V and J genes are TRBV29-1 and TRBJ2-1; tentatively, D is TRBD2 (6 bases). Deletions cut 7 bases from V and 2 bases from J, with 18 bases between. Germline V CDR1 and CDR2: SQVTM, ANQGSEA. This CDR3 is built from 15 residues. The CDR3 loop is CSARISPGAYNEQFF. Written as DNA, the CDR3 is TGCAGCGCACGAATTTCCCCGGGAGCCTACAATGAGCAGTTCTTC.

This sequence joins TRBV5-4 and TRBJ2-3; D gene uncertain. Per germline, CDR1 SGHNT and CDR2 YYREEE (reference sequence). The CDR3 extends over 13 amino acids. V was clipped by 0 bases and J by 7 bases, with 9 bases between them. CDR3 nucleotides: TGTGCCAGCAGCTTGGGGGCGAGCAATACGCAGTATTTT. Amino acids: CASSLGASNTQYF.